These 30 T cell receptor beta chains originate from one sample sequenced in a study of blood T cell repertoires in COVID-19. Clones were read by immunoSEQ multiplex PCR, and TCRdb kept only the in-frame ones, dropping some. The sample has roughly 430,000 clones, nearly 90% seen once. Sequenced sample: PBMCs or T cells enriched from blood (not recorded which). All receptors come from a woman aged 40 to 50 with acute COVID-19.

This rearrangement joins TRBV5-4 to TRBJ1-3; D remains unclear. The V end lost 2 bases, the J end lost 0 bases, and 6 bases lay between the germline ends. The germline CDR1 and CDR2 sequences are SGHNT and YYREEE (reference sequence). This CDR3 is 14 amino acids long. The CDR3 DNA is TGTGCCAGCAGCTTTTTTAGCTCTGGAAACACCATATATTTT. Translation gives CASSFFSSGNTIYF.

The rearrangement uses TRBV19 and TRBJ1-2, with TRBD1 matching over 9 bases. Germline values: CDR1 LNHDA, CDR2 SQIVND (reference sequence). J was trimmed by 5 bases and V by 7 bases; bases with no gene match: 11. CDR3 length: 15 residues. The CDR3 protein is CASNPRQGGTYGYTF. CDR3 bases: TGTGCCAGTAACCCCAGACAGGGGGGGACATATGGCTACACCTTC.

The V and J genes are TRBV5-1 and TRBJ1-6; 7 bases map to TRBD1. Germline V gene data show CDR1 as SGHRS and CDR2 as YFSETQ. CDR3 length: 14 amino acids. Trimming cost V 4 bases and J 6 bases; bases outside gene matches: 4. The CDR3 is CASSPGDSNSPLHF. CDR3 nucleotide sequence: TGCGCCAGCAGCCCGGGGGACAGTAATTCACCCCTCCACTTT. Using reference TRBV5-1 and TRBJ1-6 for the parts outside the CDR3, the full variable domain is KAGVTQTPRYLIKTRGQQVTLSCSPISGHRSVSWYQQTPGQGLQFLFEYFSETQRNKGNFPGRFSGRQFSNSRSEMNVSTLELGDSALYLCASSPGDSNSPLHFGNGTRLTVT.

The rearrangement links TRBV6-5 to TRBJ2-7; no definite D call. This CDR3 contains 12 residues. V was trimmed by 8 bases and J by 6 bases, leaving 14 bases between them. Looked up from germline, CDR1 is MNHEY and CDR2 is SVGAGI. CDR3 in amino acids: CASQLHLGEQYF. In DNA form, the CDR3 reads TGTGCCAGCCAGCTGCACCTAGGCGAGCAGTACTTC.

The gene calls are TRBV5-1 and TRBJ2-1; 8 bases are shared with TRBD2. The CDR3 extends over 19 amino acids. V shed 4 bases and J 2 bases; nucleotides not matched to a gene: 17. Germline-derived CDR1 and CDR2 are SGHRS and YFSETQ. The CDR3 DNA sequence: TGCGCCAGCAGCAACTTCGGGCTAACAAGCGGGGGACCCTACAATGAGCAGTTCTTC. Translation: CASSNFGLTSGGPYNEQFF.

The J gene is TRBJ1-2, the V gene TRBV7-9; perhaps TRBD1 as D (6 bases). Between the trimmed V and J ends, which lost 5 bases and 3 bases, there was a span of 13 bases. CDR3 length: 14 amino acids. CDR1 SEHNR and CDR2 FQNEAQ come from the germline V gene (reference sequence). The CDR3 loop is CASSRSDSYYGYTF. CDR3 nucleotides: TGTGCCAGCAGCCGATCGGACAGTTACTATGGCTACACCTTC.

This chain joins TRBV7-9 and TRBJ2-3, with 9 bases lining up with TRBD1. Germline V gives CDR1 SEHNR, CDR2 FQNEAQ (reference sequence). The CDR3 length is 14 residues. V gave up 10 bases and J gave up 2 bases; unmatched junction bases: 7. The CDR3 region has the DNA TGTGCCACCAACCGGGACAGGGTCACAGATACGCAGTATTTT. It encodes CATNRDRVTDTQYF.

This clone was seen only once. The chain couples TRBV5-1 to TRBJ1-1; the match to TRBD1 covers 7 bases. The junction had 9 bases not matched to a gene; V was cut back by 4 bases and J by 0 bases. The CDR3 runs 16 residues. Germline assignment: CDR1 SGHRS and CDR2 YFSETQ. CDR3 loop: CASSPQGGSVNTEAFF. For the CDR3, the DNA is TGCGCCAGCAGCCCCCAGGGGGGCAGCGTGAACACTGAAGCTTTCTTT. Using reference TRBV5-1 and TRBJ1-1 for the parts outside the CDR3, the full variable domain is KAGVTQTPRYLIKTRGQQVTLSCSPISGHRSVSWYQQTPGQGLQFLFEYFSETQRNKGNFPGRFSGRQFSNSRSEMNVSTLELGDSALYLCASSPQGGSVNTEAFFGQGTRLTVV.

The V and J genes are TRBV19 and TRBJ1-2; 12 bases fit TRBD1. V gave up 2 bases and J gave up 8 bases; unmatched junction bases: 3. This CDR3 has 14 amino acids. The germline V gene encodes CDR1 LNHDA and CDR2 SQIVND (reference sequence). CDR3 protein: CASSISGTGGGYTF. For the CDR3, the DNA is TGTGCCAGTAGTATATCCGGGACAGGGGGCGGCTACACCTTC.

The chain uses TRBV30 and TRBJ1-5; D is perhaps TRBD1 (6 bases). The CDR3 has 13 amino acids. From germline, CDR1 is GTSNPN and CDR2 SVGIG (reference sequence). V gave up 5 bases and J gave up 2 bases, with 10 bases separating them. The CDR3 region has the DNA TGTGCCTGGGGGGACACCCGCAATCAGCCCCAGCATTTT. Translating gives CAWGDTRNQPQHF.

J is TRBJ2-1 and V is TRBV3-1 (or the pseudogene TRBV3-2); D not resolved. The length of the CDR3 is 12 residues. Germline CDR1 is LGHDT and CDR2 is YNNKEL (reference sequence). Trimming left V 1 base short and J 12 bases short, with 10 bases between. CDR3 DNA sequence: TGTGCCAGCAGCCAAGCCCAGGAAAGGCAGTTCTTC. It is translated as CASSQAQERQFF.

This clone appeared a single time. V gene TRBV3-1 (or the pseudogene TRBV3-2) combines with J gene TRBJ1-3; D may be TRBD1 (5 bases). The CDR3 is made up of 16 amino acids. CDR1 is LGHDT, CDR2 YNNKEL, per germline (reference sequence). V lost 1 base and J 0 bases, leaving 10 bases between the germline ends. The CDR3 DNA reads as TGTGCCAGCAGCCAAGTGGGGAGGGGCTCTGGAAACACCATATATTTT. It yields the protein CASSQVGRGSGNTIYF.

This clone appeared a single time. This chain uses TRBV27 with TRBJ2-1; 7 nucleotides align to TRBD1. CDR3 size: 15 residues. From germline, CDR1 is MNHEY and CDR2 SMNVEV (reference sequence). Losses at the gene ends were 2 bases for V and 2 bases for J; bases not matched to a gene: 3. The CDR3 spells CASSLTQGPYNEQFF. CDR3 nucleotide sequence: TGTGCCAGCAGTTTAACACAGGGGCCCTACAATGAGCAGTTCTTC.

The chain couples TRBV19 to TRBJ1-2, with TRBD1 matching 10 bases. The germline CDR1 and CDR2 sequences are LNHDA and SQIVND (reference sequence). The CDR3 is 14 amino acids. J gave up 7 bases and V 6 bases, and 8 bases lay outside the gene matches. This CDR3 is CASRGQGIGFGYTF. The CDR3 region has the DNA TGTGCCAGTAGGGGACAGGGGATCGGGTTTGGCTACACCTTC.

This chain links TRBV30 with TRBJ1-1; the D is unclear. Trimming removed 3 bases at V and 1 base at J, with 15 bases between. The germline gives CDR1 GTSNPN, CDR2 SVGIG (reference sequence). The CDR3 contains 15 residues. CDR3: CAWRSEALPNTEAFF. Written as DNA, the CDR3 is TGTGCCTGGAGGAGTGAGGCACTCCCGAACACTGAAGCTTTCTTT.

The chain carries TRBV28 and TRBJ1-5, with unresolved D. CDR3 length equals 17 residues. Per the germline V gene, CDR1 is MDHEN and CDR2 is SYDVKM. V was pared by 2 bases and J by 2 bases, with 16 bases between. This chain's CDR3 is CASSLIGLPRGNQPQHF. The CDR3 region has the DNA TGTGCCAGCAGTTTAATAGGGCTCCCGCGGGGCAATCAGCCCCAGCATTTT.

The chain is built from TRBV6-1 and TRBJ1-2; tentative D call: TRBD1 (6 bases). V was clipped by 2 bases and J by 4 bases, with 11 bases between them. Germline CDR1 MNHNS, CDR2 SASEGT. The CDR3 is 14 amino acids. The CDR3 bases are TGTGCCAGCAGTGAATCAGGGGATAGCTATGGCTACACCTTC. This codes for CASSESGDSYGYTF.

The V gene is TRBV5-6, the J gene TRBJ1-2, with 11 bases aligning to TRBD1. The junction had 1 base not matched to a gene; V was cut back by 0 bases and J by 3 bases. The CDR3 runs to 15 residues. Germline V gene lookup returns CDR1 SGHDT and CDR2 YYEEEE. The CDR3 here is CASSLVGQGDYGYTF. CDR3 bases: TGTGCCAGCAGCTTGGTGGGACAGGGGGACTATGGCTACACCTTC.

The J gene is TRBJ1-2, the V gene TRBV5-1; D gene ambiguous. CDR1 SGHRS and CDR2 YFSETQ come from the germline V gene. The CDR3 length is 13 residues. Trimming stripped 0 bases from V and 2 bases from J, with 5 bases between. The chain's CDR3 is CASSLALNYGYTF. The CDR3 DNA follows: TGCGCCAGCAGCTTGGCTCTGAACTATGGCTACACCTTC.

This clone was detected only once. The genes are TRBV7-9 and TRBJ2-3; 9 nucleotides agree with TRBD1. Per germline, CDR1 SEHNR and CDR2 FQNEAQ (reference sequence). The V and J ends lost 4 bases and 2 bases, in that order; junction bases with no gene match: 10. The CDR3 is 17 residues long. The CDR3 is CASSSPPGQGITDTQYF. The CDR3 DNA follows: TGTGCCAGCAGCTCCCCTCCGGGACAGGGAATCACAGATACGCAGTATTTT. The whole variable domain, filled in from reference TRBV7-9 and TRBJ2-3, reads DTGVSQNPRHKITKRGQNVTFRCDPISEHNRLYWYRQTLGQGPEFLTYFQNEAQLEKSRLLSDRFSAERPKGSFSTLEIQRTEQGDSAMYLCASSSPPGQGITDTQYFGPGTRLTVL.

CDR3 in DNA: TGTGCCAGCAGTGAATGGACACTAAGCAATCAGCCCCAGCATTTT. It codes for CASSEWTLSNQPQHF. The genes are TRBV6-1 and TRBJ1-5; D is perhaps TRBD1 (5 bases). Germline V gene sequence: CDR1 MNHNS, CDR2 SASEGT. This CDR3 contains 15 residues. V was shortened by 2 bases and J by 1 base, with 9 bases between the two germline ends.

The chain recombines TRBV3-1 (or the pseudogene TRBV3-2) with TRBJ1-6; no clear D. V was trimmed by 1 base and J by 7 bases, leaving 8 bases between them. Germline V CDR1 and CDR2: LGHDT, YNNKEL (reference sequence). This CDR3 spans 14 amino acids. Written as DNA, the CDR3 is TGTGCCAGCAGCCAAGGAGCCCTCAATTCACCCCTCCACTTT. Translation gives CASSQGALNSPLHF.

This sequence joins TRBV5-4 and TRBJ2-7; 10 bases agree with TRBD1. Germline V gene lookup returns CDR1 SGHNT and CDR2 YYREEE (reference sequence). The CDR3 spans 16 residues. With V trimmed by 4 bases and J by 2 bases, 9 bases remained unmatched. DNA for the CDR3: TGTGCCAGCAGCCATTTTGGGGGACAGGGGACCTACGAGCAGTACTTC. Its protein product is CASSHFGGQGTYEQYF.

The chain recombines TRBV5-6 with TRBJ1-4; D gene ambiguous. Germline CDR1 and CDR2: SGHDT and YYEEEE. V lost 4 bases, J lost 4 bases, and 14 bases lay in between. The CDR3 contains 15 residues. In nucleotides, the CDR3 is TGTGCCAGCAGCCCCGAGGGCCCGCATAATGAAAAACTGTTTTTT. Its protein product is CASSPEGPHNEKLFF.

This rearrangement joins TRBV10-3 to TRBJ1-2; no definite D call. This CDR3 comprises 16 residues. Germline V lookup: CDR1 ENHRY, CDR2 SYGVKD. Trimming stripped 3 bases from V and 5 bases from J, with 19 bases between. The DNA for the CDR3 is TGTGCCATCAGTGACGGTGGAGGTTGGACCGATTATGGCTACACCTTC. It is translated as CAISDGGGWTDYGYTF.

In its sample, this clone was seen once. This chain links TRBV7-6 with TRBJ2-5; 10 bases line up with TRBD2. V shed 3 bases and J 5 bases; nucleotides not matched to a gene: 3. The CDR3 runs to 14 residues. Germline V gene sequence: CDR1 SGHVS, CDR2 FNYEAQ. CDR3 loop: CASSFTTSGETQYF. CDR3 nucleotides: TGTGCCAGCAGCTTCACGACTAGCGGGGAGACCCAGTACTTC.

This chain links TRBV7-2 with TRBJ2-7, with TRBD1 identical over 12 bases. This CDR3 has 15 amino acids. Trimming cost V 2 bases and J 5 bases; bases outside gene matches: 4. The germline V gene encodes CDR1 SGHTA and CDR2 FQGNSA. CDR3 in amino acids: CASSLRGDRGHEQYF. In DNA, the CDR3 is TGTGCCAGCAGCTTAAGGGGGGACAGGGGGCACGAGCAGTACTTC. The whole variable domain, filled in from reference TRBV7-2 and TRBJ2-7, reads GAGVSQSPSNKVTEKGKDVELRCDPISGHTALYWYRQSLGQGLEFLIYFQGNSAPDKSGLPSDRFSAERTGGSVSTLTIQRTQQEDSAVYLCASSLRGDRGHEQYFGPGTRLTVT.

The genes are TRBV18 and TRBJ1-6; no reliable D call. The V and J ends lost 2 bases and 8 bases respectively, with 16 bases between them. Germline V gene sequence: CDR1 KGHSH, CDR2 LQKENI. This CDR3 has 16 residues. This CDR3 is CASSPAAGTVDSPLHF. The CDR3 DNA follows: TGTGCCAGCTCACCAGCGGCGGGAACAGTCGATTCACCCCTCCACTTT.

This chain joins TRBV5-6 and TRBJ1-4; 8 bases line up with TRBD1. J gave up 8 bases and V 0 bases, and 6 bases lay outside the gene matches. CDR1 and CDR2 from the germline V gene are SGHDT and YYEEEE. The length of the CDR3 is 15 residues. DNA for the CDR3: TGTGCCAGCAGCTTGGTTGGGACAGGTCGCGAAAAACTGTTTTTT. Amino acids: CASSLVGTGREKLFF.

The chain carries TRBV6-5 and TRBJ1-4, with D tentatively TRBD1 (6 bases). The length of the CDR3 is 14 residues. In germline, CDR1 is MNHEY, CDR2 SVGAGI. Trimming took 2 bases from V and 4 from J, leaving 8 bases between them. The CDR3 DNA follows: TGTGCCAGCAGTTACAACAGGGATAATGAAAAACTGTTTTTT. Protein product: CASSYNRDNEKLFF.